The 28 T cell receptor beta chains in this list originate from one sample, sequenced in a study of T cell responses to AZD1222 COVID-19 vaccine. The assay was immunoSEQ multiplex PCR, and TCRdb's table has in-frame clones only and misses some. This sample has about 120,000 clones; approximately 83% occur once, and the top ten carry 9% to 9.5%. The sample was peripheral blood, taken on day 0 of AZD1222 vaccination. These receptors all stem from an adult in good health.

This clone was found once. This chain uses TRBV5-6 with TRBJ2-5; D may match TRBD1 or TRBD2 (5 bases each). CDR1 is SGHDT and CDR2 is YYEEEE in the germline V gene. Deletions cut 1 base from V and 4 bases from J, with 11 bases between. The CDR3 has 14 residues. As DNA, the CDR3 is TGTGCCAGCAGCTTGTATGAGGGGTTAGAGACCCAGTACTTC. This encodes CASSLYEGLETQYF.

The rearrangement joins TRBV21-1 to TRBJ2-7; the D segment call TRBD1 is taken from the table without a DNA check. TRBV21-1 corresponds to a pseudogene. The CDR3 runs 14 residues. The CDR3 here is CASSKDQGDNEQYF. Here the CDR3 DNA reads TGTGCCAGCAGCAAAGACCAGGGGGACAACGAGCAGTACTTC.

V and J are TRBV6-2 or TRBV6-3 and TRBJ2-7; 11 bases fit TRBD2. CDR1 MNHEY and CDR2 SVGEGT come from the germline V gene. The CDR3 runs to 14 residues. J was trimmed by 2 bases and V by 6 bases; bases with no gene match: 3. CDR3 nucleotides: TGTGCCAGCAGCCCTAGCGGGGGGACCTACGAGCAGTACTTC. This codes for CASSPSGGTYEQYF.

This rearrangement joins TRBV5-5 to TRBJ2-7; TRBD1 might be the D (6 bases). Trimming left V 0 bases short and J 6 bases short, with 13 bases between. This CDR3 has 14 residues. Germline-derived CDR1 and CDR2 are SGHKS and YYEKEE (reference sequence). The CDR3 DNA sequence: TGTGCCAGCAGCTTGGTACAGGGTGTAGGCGAGCAGTACTTC. Its protein product is CASSLVQGVGEQYF.

The rearrangement links TRBV5-4 to TRBJ1-2; D is unclear. Per the germline V gene, CDR1 is SGHNT and CDR2 is YYREEE (reference sequence). The CDR3 consists of 13 residues. The germline V and J ends were trimmed by 0 bases and 11 bases, with 14 bases remaining between them. In DNA, the CDR3 is TGTGCCAGCAGCTTGGCCTTCCAGCGCAAGTACACCTTC. This codes for CASSLAFQRKYTF.

The chain employs TRBV3-1 (or the pseudogene TRBV3-2) and TRBJ1-4; D may be TRBD1 (5 bases). Germline V gene data show CDR1 as LGHDT and CDR2 as YNNKEL (reference sequence). V dropped 8 bases and J dropped 4 bases, with 14 bases sitting between them. The CDR3 runs to 14 residues. For the CDR3, the DNA is TGTGCCAGCGCCTCGGGGGGGGGTAATGAAAAACTGTTTTTT. Its translation: CASASGGGNEKLFF.

This clone was detected only once. V gene TRBV3-1 (or the pseudogene TRBV3-2) combines with J gene TRBJ2-7, with TRBD2 identical over 9 bases. The CDR3 is 16 residues long. V dropped 1 base and J dropped 0; count of bases not matched to a gene: 4. Germline V gene data show CDR1 as LGHDT and CDR2 as YNNKEL (reference sequence). The CDR3 sequence is CASSQGLAGISYEQYF. For the CDR3, the DNA is TGTGCCAGCAGCCAAGGGCTAGCGGGGATCTCCTACGAGCAGTACTTC.

This chain links TRBV9 with TRBJ2-1; D gene uncertain. V was trimmed by 1 base and J by 4 bases, leaving 6 bases between them. The CDR3 covers 13 residues. CDR1 and CDR2 from the germline V gene are SGDLS and YYNGEE. CDR3 loop: CASSVMGYNEQFF. CDR3 coding DNA: TGTGCCAGCAGCGTAATGGGTTACAATGAGCAGTTCTTC.

V is TRBV2 and J is TRBJ2-3, with TRBD2 identical over 9 bases. CDR3 length: 13 residues. Trimming cost V 11 bases and J 0 bases; bases outside gene matches: 3. Germline values: CDR1 SNHLY, CDR2 FYNNEI. CDR3 DNA: TGTGCCGCGGGGGGGCCTAGCACAGATACGCAGTATTTT. It specifies CAAGGPSTDTQYF. The full variable domain, rest sourced from reference TRBV2 and TRBJ2-3, is EPEVTQTPSHQVTQMGQEVILRCVPISNHLYFYWYRQILGQKVEFLVSFYNNEISEKSEIFDDQFSVERPDGSNFTLKIRSTKLEDSAMYFCAAGGPSTDTQYFGPGTRLTVL.

V gene TRBV19 combines with J gene TRBJ1-5; 8 nucleotides match TRBD1. The J segment lost 5 bases and the V segment lost 6 bases, leaving 9 bases of the junction unmatched. CDR1 LNHDA and CDR2 SQIVND come from the germline V gene (reference sequence). The CDR3 covers 15 residues. In DNA, the CDR3 is TGTGCCAGTAGGGATACAGGGGGGTCCCATCAGCCCCAGCATTTT. Residues: CASRDTGGSHQPQHF.

The chain recombines TRBV28 with TRBJ1-2, with TRBD1 matching over 9 bases. The germline gives CDR1 MDHEN, CDR2 SYDVKM. The CDR3 is 14 amino acids. The V and J ends lost 2 bases and 4 bases, in that order; junction bases with no gene match: 2. CDR3 nucleotides: TGTGCCAGCAGTTTAGGGGACAGGGTCTATGGCTACACCTTC. It encodes CASSLGDRVYGYTF.

The V gene is TRBV12-3 or TRBV12-4, the J gene TRBJ2-7; D is perhaps TRBD2 (7 bases). This CDR3 is 12 amino acids long. The V end lost 8 bases, the J end lost 4 bases, and 12 bases lay between the germline ends. CDR3: CASRGAAYEQYF. In DNA, the CDR3 is TGTGCCAGCCGGGGGGCGGCTTACGAGCAGTACTTC.

The genes are TRBV7-3 and TRBJ2-2; D is possibly TRBD1 or TRBD2 (5 bases each). The CDR3 runs 16 residues. The germline V gene has CDR1 SGHTA and CDR2 FQGTGA. Trimming took 5 bases from V and 1 from J, leaving 14 bases between them. This CDR3 is CASSGWSGRNTGELFF. The DNA of the CDR3 is TGTGCCAGCAGCGGCTGGTCGGGACGGAACACCGGGGAGCTGTTTTTT.

The chain combines TRBV6-5 with TRBJ1-6; D unresolved. The CDR3 is made up of 14 amino acids. Germline lookup yields CDR1 MNHEY and CDR2 SVGAGI. Trimming took off 3 bases at V and 10 bases at J, with 13 bases between the two ends. CDR3: CASSYYGRGSPLHF. As DNA, the CDR3 is TGTGCCAGCAGTTATTACGGACGGGGATCACCCCTCCACTTT.

This rearrangement joins TRBV11-3 to TRBJ2-1, with 12 bases aligning to TRBD2. Germline V CDR1 and CDR2: SGHNT, YENEEA. The CDR3 is 14 residues long. Unmatched junction bases numbered 11, after V lost 4 bases and J lost 16 bases. The CDR3 sequence: CASSSPLLAGGPFF. The DNA for the CDR3 is TGTGCCAGCAGCTCCCCACTCCTAGCGGGAGGGCCTTTCTTC.

This clone appeared once. The chain links TRBV6-5 to TRBJ2-5; either TRBD1 or TRBD2 may fit D (5 bases each). Trimming pared 6 bases from V and 7 bases from J, leaving 18 bases between. Germline V gives CDR1 MNHEY, CDR2 SVGAGI. There are 14 residues in the CDR3. The CDR3 sequence: CASRYRDAGGTQYF. DNA for the CDR3: TGTGCCAGCAGGTACCGGGACGCCGGCGGGACCCAGTACTTC.

This clone was detected only a few times. V gene TRBV29-1 combines with J gene TRBJ1-3; D call uncertain. Germline values: CDR1 SQVTM, CDR2 ANQGSEA. Between the trimmed V and J ends, which lost 5 bases and 2 bases, there was a span of 10 bases. This CDR3 contains 13 residues. DNA of the CDR3: TGCAGCGTTTCTGTGGGTGCTGGAAACACCATATATTTT. It yields the protein CSVSVGAGNTIYF.

V is TRBV11-3 and J is TRBJ2-1; TRBD2 matches at 11 bases. The germline CDR1 and CDR2 sequences are SGHNT and YENEEA. V shed 5 bases and J 3 bases; nucleotides not matched to a gene: 6. This CDR3 comprises 16 residues. The CDR3 is CASSPPGTSGYNEQFF. The CDR3, as DNA: TGTGCCAGCAGCCCTCCCGGGACTAGCGGCTACAATGAGCAGTTCTTC.

The rearrangement links TRBV5-1 to TRBJ1-4, with 7 nucleotides matching TRBD1. The V gene's germline CDR1 is SGHRS and CDR2 YFSETQ. V trimming: 2 bases; J trimming: 0 bases; junction bases outside the gene matches: 1. The length of the CDR3 is 15 residues. In nucleotides, the CDR3 is TGCGCCAGCAGCTTTGGACAGGCAACTAATGAAAAACTGTTTTTT. Translating gives CASSFGQATNEKLFF.

V and J are TRBV30 and TRBJ1-2; D not resolved. Between the trimmed V and J ends, which lost 8 bases and 4 bases, there was a span of 14 bases. Germline loops: CDR1 GTSNPN, CDR2 SVGIG (reference sequence). The CDR3 consists of 12 residues. This CDR3 reads CATHRVSYGYTF. The CDR3, as DNA: TGTGCCACCCACAGAGTATCCTATGGCTACACCTTC. Full variable domain (missing parts from reference TRBV30 and TRBJ1-2): SQTIHQWPATLVQPVGSPLSLECTVEGTSNPNLYWYRQAAGRGLQLLFYSVGIGQISSEVPQNLSASRPQDRQFILSSKKLLLSDSGFYLCATHRVSYGYTFGSGTRLTVV.

This sequence joins TRBV27 and TRBJ2-3; the D is unclear. Trimming removed 3 bases from V and 7 bases from J, with 11 bases in between. The CDR3 has 13 residues. CDR1 and CDR2 from the germline V gene are MNHEY and SMNVEV (reference sequence). CDR3 DNA sequence: TGTGCCAGCAGTTTGAGTGGATCTTATACGCAGTATTTT. Amino acid sequence: CASSLSGSYTQYF.

The chain joins TRBV7-8 to TRBJ2-2, with D tentatively TRBD1 or TRBD2 (6 bases each). V was clipped by 2 bases and J by 4 bases, with 14 bases between them. The CDR3 totals 16 residues. Per the germline V gene, CDR1 is SGHVS and CDR2 is FQNEAQ. CDR3 region: CASSLFSQGGTGELFF. In nucleotides, the CDR3 is TGTGCCAGCAGCTTATTCTCACAGGGAGGCACCGGGGAGCTGTTTTTT. Full variable domain (outside the CDR3, taken from reference TRBV7-8 and TRBJ2-2): GAGVSQSPRYKVAKRGQDVALRCDPISGHVSLFWYQQALGQGPEFLTYFQNEAQLDKSGLPSDRFFAERPEGSVSTLKIQRTQQEDSAVYLCASSLFSQGGTGELFFGEGSRLTVL.

This rearrangement joins TRBV6-5 to TRBJ2-7; D gene uncertain. The ends were cut back, 2 bases at V and 2 bases at J, with 7 bases in the middle. Germline values: CDR1 MNHEY, CDR2 SVGAGI. This CDR3 has 13 amino acids. Here the CDR3 reads CASSYTQTYEQYF. In nucleotides, the CDR3 is TGTGCCAGCAGTTACACGCAAACCTACGAGCAGTACTTC.

This clone was seen a single time. This chain uses TRBV6-2 or TRBV6-3 with TRBJ1-6; D ambiguous. The germline CDR1 and CDR2 sequences are MNHEY and SVGEGT. V shed 1 base and J shed 8 bases, with 15 bases lying between them. The CDR3 length is 16 residues. CDR3 coding DNA: TGTGCCAGCAGTTACTTCAGCAATCCCGTACATTCACCCCTCCACTTT. Residues: CASSYFSNPVHSPLHF.

The chain combines TRBV28 with TRBJ2-1; TRBD1 or TRBD2 may be the D gene (5 bases each). The CDR3 is 16 amino acids. Germline V gives CDR1 MDHEN, CDR2 SYDVKM. The germline V and J ends were trimmed by 6 bases and 0 bases, with 15 bases remaining between them. CDR3 amino acids: CASSSTGPSSYNEQFF. CDR3 nucleotides: TGTGCCAGCAGCTCGACGGGGCCCTCCTCCTACAATGAGCAGTTCTTC.

The rearrangement joins TRBV19 to TRBJ1-4, with D unclear. This CDR3 is built from 14 residues. The V end was cut by 8 bases, the J end by 0 bases, with 10 bases between. Germline V lookup: CDR1 LNHDA, CDR2 SQIVND (reference sequence). This chain's CDR3 is CASASAATNEKLFF. CDR3 DNA sequence: TGTGCCAGTGCCTCGGCAGCAACTAATGAAAAACTGTTTTTT.

The chain carries TRBV12-2 and TRBJ1-1. TRBV12-2 is shown as a pseudogene. This CDR3 has 14 residues. CDR3 region: CASRLPFMNTEAFF. The CDR3 DNA reads TGTGCAAGTCGCTTACCATTTATGAACACTGAAGCTTTCTTT.

The chain recombines TRBV6-4 with TRBJ2-1; TRBD2 matches at 9 bases. The CDR3 consists of 14 residues. Germline loops: CDR1 MRHNA, CDR2 SNTAGT. Trimming cost V 5 bases and J 5 bases; bases outside gene matches: 4. The CDR3 protein is CASSPSGENNEQFF. The CDR3 DNA follows: TGTGCCAGCAGTCCTAGCGGGGAGAACAATGAGCAGTTCTTC.